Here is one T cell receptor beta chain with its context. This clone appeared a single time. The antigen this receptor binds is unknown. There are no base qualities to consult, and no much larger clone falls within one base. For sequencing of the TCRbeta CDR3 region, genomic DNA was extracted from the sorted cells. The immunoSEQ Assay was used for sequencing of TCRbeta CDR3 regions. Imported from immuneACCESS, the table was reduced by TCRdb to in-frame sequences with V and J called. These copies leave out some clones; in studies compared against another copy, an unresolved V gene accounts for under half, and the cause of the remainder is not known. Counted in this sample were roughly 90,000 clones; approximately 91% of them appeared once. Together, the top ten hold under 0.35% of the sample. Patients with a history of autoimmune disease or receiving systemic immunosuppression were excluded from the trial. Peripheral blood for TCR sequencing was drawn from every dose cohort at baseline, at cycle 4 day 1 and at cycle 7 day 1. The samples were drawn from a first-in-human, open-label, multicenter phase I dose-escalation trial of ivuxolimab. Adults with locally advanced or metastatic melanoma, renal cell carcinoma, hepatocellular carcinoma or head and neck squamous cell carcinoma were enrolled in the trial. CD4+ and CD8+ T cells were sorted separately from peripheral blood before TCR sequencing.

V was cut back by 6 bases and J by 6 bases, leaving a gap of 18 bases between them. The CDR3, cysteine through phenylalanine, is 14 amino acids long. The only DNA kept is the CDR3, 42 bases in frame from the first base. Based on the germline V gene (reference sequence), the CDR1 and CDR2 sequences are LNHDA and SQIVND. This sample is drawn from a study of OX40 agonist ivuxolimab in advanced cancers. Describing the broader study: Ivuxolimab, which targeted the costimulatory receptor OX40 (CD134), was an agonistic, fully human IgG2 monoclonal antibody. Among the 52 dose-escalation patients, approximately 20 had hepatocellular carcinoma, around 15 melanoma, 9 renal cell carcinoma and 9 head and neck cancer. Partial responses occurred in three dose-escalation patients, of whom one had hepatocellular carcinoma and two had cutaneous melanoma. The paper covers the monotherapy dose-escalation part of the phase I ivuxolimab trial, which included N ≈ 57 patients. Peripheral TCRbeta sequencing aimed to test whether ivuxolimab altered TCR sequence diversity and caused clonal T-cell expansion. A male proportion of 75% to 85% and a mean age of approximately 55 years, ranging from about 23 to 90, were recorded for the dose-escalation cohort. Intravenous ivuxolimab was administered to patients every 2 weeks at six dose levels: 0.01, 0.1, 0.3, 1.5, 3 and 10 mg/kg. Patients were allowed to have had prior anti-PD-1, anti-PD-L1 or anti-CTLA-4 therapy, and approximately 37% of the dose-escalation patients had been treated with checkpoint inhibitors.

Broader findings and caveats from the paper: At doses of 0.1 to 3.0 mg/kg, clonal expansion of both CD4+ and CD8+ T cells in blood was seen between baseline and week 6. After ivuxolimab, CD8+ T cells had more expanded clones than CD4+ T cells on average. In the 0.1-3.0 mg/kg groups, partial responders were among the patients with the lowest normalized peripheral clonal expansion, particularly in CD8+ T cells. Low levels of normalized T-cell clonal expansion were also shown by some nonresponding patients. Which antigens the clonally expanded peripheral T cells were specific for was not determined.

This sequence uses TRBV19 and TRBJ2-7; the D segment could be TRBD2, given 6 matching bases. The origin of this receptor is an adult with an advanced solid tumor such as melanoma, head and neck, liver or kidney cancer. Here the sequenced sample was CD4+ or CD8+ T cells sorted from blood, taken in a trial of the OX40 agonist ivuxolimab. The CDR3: CASSTQGLSGEQYF. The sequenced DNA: TGTGCCAGTAGCACCCAAGGACTAAGTGGCGAGCAGTACTTC. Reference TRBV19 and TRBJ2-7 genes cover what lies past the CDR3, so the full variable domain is DGGITQSPKYLFRKEGQNVTLSCEQNLNHDAMYWYRQDPGQGLRLIYYSQIVNDFQKGDIAEGYSVSREKKESFPLTVTSAQKNPTAFYLCASSTQGLSGEQYFGPGTRLTVT.